Below, 21 T cell receptor beta chains from the same sample are listed, as sequenced in a study of beta chain features in type 1 diabetes. Study findings and constraints: Across all four CD4+ subsets, people with type 1 diabetes showed modestly shorter TCRB CDR3s.

Investigators reverse transcribed all isolated RNA, so they sequenced expressed TCRB transcripts. Generated by immunoSEQ multiplex PCR, the TCRdb table keeps only in-frame clones and is missing some. The repertoire holds 150,000 to 200,000 clones, with 50% to 70% as singletons. No antigens are known for them. The sample comprised naive CD4+ T cells from blood. The receptors originated from a man aged 25-45 years with type 1 diabetes.

This clone was picked up a small number of times. The chain recombines TRBV7-9 with TRBJ2-3; D could derive from TRBD1 or TRBD2 (5 bases each). There are 14 residues in the CDR3. CDR1 and CDR2 from the germline V gene are SEHNR and FQNEAQ (reference sequence). V lost 3 bases and J lost 4, with 11 bases in between. This CDR3 reads CASSLARGADTQYF. DNA for the CDR3: TGTGCCAGCAGCTTGGCTAGGGGAGCAGATACGCAGTATTTT.

The chain recombines TRBV9 with TRBJ2-1; 8 bases are a match to TRBD1. The CDR3 spans 18 residues. J was trimmed by 0 bases and V by 0 bases; bases with no gene match: 8. In germline, CDR1 is SGDLS, CDR2 YYNGEE. The CDR3 region has the DNA TGTGCCAGCAGCGTAGCTACCGGGACAGGTTTCTCCTACAATGAGCAGTTCTTC. Translating it yields CASSVATGTGFSYNEQFF.

The chain is built from TRBV5-4 and TRBJ2-3; weak D call: TRBD1 (5 bases). Germline V gene data show CDR1 as SGHNT and CDR2 as YYREEE (reference sequence). The V gene lost 5 bases and the J gene lost 0 bases, with 13 bases spanning the gap. The CDR3 length is 15 residues. The CDR3 region is CASRSRTQSTDTQYF. The CDR3 DNA reads as TGTGCCAGCAGGTCGAGGACACAGAGCACAGATACGCAGTATTTT.

The DNA for the CDR3 is TGTGCCAGTAGTTGGGGACCGACGAACACTGAAGCTTTCTTT. Encoded protein: CASSWGPTNTEAFF. The gene calls are TRBV19 and TRBJ1-1; perhaps TRBD1 as D (5 bases). V was trimmed by 5 bases and J by 1 base, leaving 11 bases between them. The germline V gene has CDR1 LNHDA and CDR2 SQIVND (reference sequence). The CDR3 loop spans 14 amino acids.

This clone was picked up a small number of times. The CDR3 spells CSTHPGRSSYNEQFF. In DNA form, the CDR3 reads TGCAGCACTCACCCGGGCCGTAGCTCCTACAATGAGCAGTTCTTC. The J gene is TRBJ2-1, the V gene TRBV29-1; D unclear. CDR1 and CDR2 from the germline V gene are SQVTM and ANQGSEA. Trimming shortened V by 8 bases and J by 0 bases, and 17 bases separated the two germline ends. CDR3 size: 15 residues.

This chain joins TRBV7-6 and TRBJ2-5; 13 bases agree with TRBD2. The V and J ends lost 4 bases and 3 bases, in that order; junction bases with no gene match: 5. CDR1 and CDR2 from the germline V gene are SGHVS and FNYEAQ. There are 16 residues in the CDR3. As DNA, the CDR3 is TGTGCCAGCAGCTCAAGGACTAGCGGGGGAGAAGAGACCCAGTACTTC. Encoded protein: CASSSRTSGGEETQYF.

This chain joins TRBV5-1 and TRBJ2-3; 7 nucleotides align to TRBD1. V lost 4 bases to trimming and J lost 2 bases; unmatched junction nucleotides: 7. CDR1 is SGHRS and CDR2 is YFSETQ in the germline V gene. The CDR3 spans 15 residues. The CDR3 nucleotides read TGCGCCAGCAGCCCGGTGGGACAGAACACAGATACGCAGTATTTT. Protein: CASSPVGQNTDTQYF.

Concerning this clone itself: Within the sample, other DNA sequences also encode this same CDR3. The V gene is TRBV20-1, the J gene TRBJ2-3; D gene uncertain. From germline, CDR1 is DFQATT and CDR2 SNEGSKA (reference sequence). The CDR3 loop spans 11 amino acids. Trimming left V 6 bases short and J 6 bases short, with 10 bases between. CDR3 nucleotide sequence: TGCAGTGCGGACCGGTCGGATACGCAGTATTTT. It is translated as CSADRSDTQYF.

The chain employs TRBV7-9 and TRBJ2-7; D might be TRBD1 (5 bases). Germline V gene sequence: CDR1 SEHNR, CDR2 FQNEAQ (reference sequence). This CDR3 is 13 amino acids long. Trimming removed 5 bases from V and 2 bases from J, with 10 bases in between. DNA for the CDR3: TGTGCCAGCAGCCGTACGACAGCCTACGAGCAGTACTTC. The encoded protein is CASSRTTAYEQYF.

This chain connects TRBV7-2 to TRBJ2-7; TRBD1 matches at 8 bases. With 5 bases clipped from V and 3 bases from J, the junction kept 9 bases outside the gene matches. Germline CDR1 is SGHTA and CDR2 is FQGNSA. The CDR3 is made up of 15 amino acids. The CDR3 DNA follows: TGTGCCAGCAGCGATGGACAGGGTAAGGGCTACGAGCAGTACTTC. Its translation: CASSDGQGKGYEQYF.

The chain is built from TRBV7-2 and TRBJ1-2, with 8 bases identical to TRBD1. Germline CDR1 reads SGHTA; CDR2 reads FQGNSA. The CDR3 totals 14 residues. V trimming: 2 bases; J trimming: 6 bases; junction bases outside the gene matches: 5. The CDR3 DNA follows: TGTGCCAGCAGCTTAATCTGGACAGGGAATGGCTACACCTTC. Its translation: CASSLIWTGNGYTF.

This chain uses TRBV28 with TRBJ1-3, with a tentative D call TRBD1 (6 bases). The CDR3 loop spans 18 amino acids. V was shortened by 3 bases and J by 7 bases, with 25 bases between the two germline ends. Germline V CDR1 and CDR2: MDHEN, SYDVKM. CDR3 protein: CASSLAGVAPTLENTIYF. Written as DNA, the CDR3 is TGTGCCAGCAGTTTGGCAGGGGTTGCCCCCACTCTGGAGAACACCATATATTTT. The whole variable domain, remainder taken from reference TRBV28 and TRBJ1-3, is DVKVTQSSRYLVKRTGEKVFLECVQDMDHENMFWYRQDPGLGLRLIYFSYDVKMKEKGDIPEGYSVSREKKERFSLILESASTNQTSMYLCASSLAGVAPTLENTIYFGEGSWLTVV.

The V gene is TRBV30, the J gene TRBJ2-7; a weak D match, TRBD1 (6 bases). Germline V gives CDR1 GTSNPN, CDR2 SVGIG (reference sequence). The CDR3 extends over 13 amino acids. The germline V and J ends were trimmed by 1 base and 2 bases, with 9 bases remaining between them. The CDR3 sequence: CAWSENRAYEQYF. The DNA of the CDR3 is TGTGCCTGGAGTGAGAACAGGGCCTACGAGCAGTACTTC. The full variable domain, rest sourced from reference TRBV30 and TRBJ2-7, is SQTIHQWPATLVQPVGSPLSLECTVEGTSNPNLYWYRQAAGRGLQLLFYSVGIGQISSEVPQNLSASRPQDRQFILSSKKLLLSDSGFYLCAWSENRAYEQYFGPGTRLTVT.

In regard to this clone: Distinct nucleotide sequences in the sample also encode this CDR3. The V call is TRBV30, the J call TRBJ1-2, with unresolved D. CDR1 is GTSNPN, CDR2 SVGIG, per germline (reference sequence). Trimming pared 5 bases from V and 2 bases from J, leaving 9 bases between. The CDR3 totals 12 residues. The CDR3 loop is CAWAGGNYGYTF. CDR3 in DNA: TGTGCCTGGGCAGGCGGAAACTATGGCTACACCTTC.

There are a few counts of this clone. V is TRBV29-1 and J is TRBJ2-2; the match to TRBD2 covers 10 bases. V lost 4 bases, J lost 1 base, and 9 bases stayed unmatched. Germline V gene data show CDR1 as SQVTM and CDR2 as ANQGSEA. The length of the CDR3 is 17 residues. The CDR3, as DNA: TGCAGCGTTGGCACCGTTTGGACTAGCGGGAACACCGGGGAGCTGTTTTTT. It encodes CSVGTVWTSGNTGELFF.

This chain connects TRBV7-2 to TRBJ2-1; no firm D call. V lost 5 bases, J lost 8 bases, and 13 bases lay in between. Germline values: CDR1 SGHTA, CDR2 FQGNSA. The CDR3 contains 13 residues. DNA for the CDR3: TGTGCCAGCAGCCTCGACTGGCCAGATGAGCAGTTCTTC. Protein product: CASSLDWPDEQFF.

The chain links TRBV18 to TRBJ2-7; 10 positions agree with TRBD1. Looked up from germline, CDR1 is KGHSH and CDR2 is LQKENI. After removal of 5 bases from V and 4 bases from J, the junction contained 8 bases not matched to a gene. This CDR3 contains 15 residues. CDR3 in amino acids: CASSWPGQGKYEQYF. The CDR3 DNA follows: TGTGCCAGCTCATGGCCGGGACAGGGGAAATACGAGCAGTACTTC.

The CDR3 coding sequence is TGCAGCGTTGTAGGGTTGAGAGGGTTGAACACTGAAGCTTTCTTT. Translated, it gives CSVVGLRGLNTEAFF. The rearrangement uses TRBV29-1 and TRBJ1-1; no definite D call. In germline, CDR1 is SQVTM, CDR2 ANQGSEA. The CDR3 is 15 amino acids. The V end lost 4 bases, the J end lost 0 bases, and 15 bases lay between the germline ends.

The chain links TRBV28 to TRBJ1-1; D remains ambiguous. V dropped 5 bases and J dropped 6 bases, with 13 bases sitting between them. CDR1 is MDHEN, CDR2 SYDVKM, per germline. The CDR3 extends over 13 amino acids. The CDR3 loop reads CASSRYKAPEAFF. Here the CDR3 DNA reads TGTGCCAGCAGTCGGTACAAGGCGCCTGAAGCTTTCTTT.

This sequence joins TRBV30 and TRBJ1-3; no definite D call. V lost 1 base and J 4 bases, leaving 11 bases between the germline ends. The CDR3 is 14 amino acids. Germline V gene data show CDR1 as GTSNPN and CDR2 as SVGIG (reference sequence). CDR3 sequence reads: CAWSAGVIGNTIYF. CDR3 bases: TGTGCCTGGAGTGCGGGAGTCATAGGAAACACCATATATTTT.

This sequence joins TRBV19 and TRBJ2-1; 9 bases agree with TRBD1. The CDR3 spans 13 residues. V shed 8 bases, J shed 5 bases, and the junction held 4 bases outside the gene matches. The germline CDR1 and CDR2 sequences are LNHDA and SQIVND (reference sequence). CDR3 nucleotides: TGTGCCAGTTGGGACAGGGTCCACAATGAGCAGTTCTTC. It codes for CASWDRVHNEQFF.